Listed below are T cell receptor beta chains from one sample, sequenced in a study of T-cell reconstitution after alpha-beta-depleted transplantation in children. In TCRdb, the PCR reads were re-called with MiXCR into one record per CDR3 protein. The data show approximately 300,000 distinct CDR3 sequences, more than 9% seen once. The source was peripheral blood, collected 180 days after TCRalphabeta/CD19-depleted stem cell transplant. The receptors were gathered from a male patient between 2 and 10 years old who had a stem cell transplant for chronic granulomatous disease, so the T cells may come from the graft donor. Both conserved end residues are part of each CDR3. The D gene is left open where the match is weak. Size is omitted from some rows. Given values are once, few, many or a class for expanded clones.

TGCAGTGCTTCCCTTGGACAGGGAGCAAGCAATCAGCCCCAGCATTTT	CSASLGQGASNQPQHF	many	TRBD1	TRBV20-1	TRBJ1-5
TGTGCCAGTAGCTCTATAGGACTGAACACTGAAGCTTTCTTT	CASSSIGLNTEAFF	many	.	TRBV19	TRBJ1-1
TGTGCCAGCAGCAAATCCGGACTACTCTACGAGCAGTACTTC	CASSKSGLLYEQYF	many	.	TRBV5-6	TRBJ2-7
TGTGCCAGCTCATTTAATCGCACAGATACGCAGTATTTT	CASSFNRTDTQYF	many	.	TRBV6-6	TRBJ2-3
TGCAGTGCTAGAGATTGGCCCAGGAGCCGGGAGACCCAGTACTTC	CSARDWPRSRETQYF	many	.	TRBV20-1	TRBJ2-5
TGCAGTGCTAGAGATTCGGCGGGACAGAGGACGAACACTGAAGCTTTCTTT	CSARDSAGQRTNTEAFF	many	TRBD1	TRBV20-1	TRBJ1-1
TGTGCCATCAGTCCGGGACAGGGATCCTACGAGCAGTACTTC	CAISPGQGSYEQYF	many	TRBD1	TRBV10-3	TRBJ2-7
TGCAGTGCTAGCGGGGCTACCTCCTACAATGAGCAGTTCTTC	CSASGATSYNEQFF	many	.	TRBV20-1	TRBJ2-1
TGTGCCAGCAGTTTAGTGGGGACTCAGCCCCAGCATTTT	CASSLVGTQPQHF	few	.	TRBV12-3/TRBV12-4	TRBJ1-5
TGTGCCTGGACGTTCTGGACTAGCGGGAGCAATGAGCAGTTCTTC	CAWTFWTSGSNEQFF	few	TRBD2	TRBV30	TRBJ2-1
TGTGCCAGCAGCCCGGGGGGAGGGACTAATTCACCCCTCCACTTT	CASSPGGGTNSPLHF	many	.	TRBV7-2	TRBJ1-6
TGTGCCAGCTCACCACTAGCGGGACCCTACGAGCAGTACTTC	CASSPLAGPYEQYF	.	TRBD2	TRBV18	TRBJ2-7
TGTGCCAGTAGTATTAGGTCGGATCGTCAGCCCCAGCATTTT	CASSIRSDRQPQHF	many	.	TRBV19	TRBJ1-5
TGTGCCACCAGCACTAGGTGGGGACAAACGAACACCGGGGAGCTGTTTTTT	CATSTRWGQTNTGELFF	many	.	TRBV15	TRBJ2-2
TGCAGTCCACCCCCGAGTCAGTTCGGCGCTGATAAGGCAGATACGCAGTATTTT	CSPPPSQFGADKADTQYF	many	.	TRBV20-1	TRBJ2-3
TGTGCCAGCAGTACTCAGGGGGTAAACTATGGCTACACCTTC	CASSTQGVNYGYTF	many	TRBD1	TRBV12-3/TRBV12-4	TRBJ1-2
TGTGCCAGCAGTTTTGCCCCGGGTCATAGCGGCGGGTACGAGCAGTACTTC	CASSFAPGHSGGYEQYF	.	.	TRBV28	TRBJ2-7
TGTGCCAGCAGTTTATGGGGACTAGTTTCCGGGGAGCTGTTTTTT	CASSLWGLVSGELFF	few	TRBD2	TRBV12-3/TRBV12-4	TRBJ2-2
TGTGCCAGCGGGGGACAGCCAGATACGCAGTATTTT	CASGGQPDTQYF	many	TRBD1	TRBV28	TRBJ2-3
TGTGCCAGCACCAGGACTGTTTCTGAGCAGTTCTTC	CASTRTVSEQFF	many	.	TRBV12-3/TRBV12-4	TRBJ2-1
TGTGCCAGCAGCTTGCCGGGGTTGACCTACAATGAGCAGTTCTTC	CASSLPGLTYNEQFF	many	.	TRBV7-2	TRBJ2-1
TGTGCCAGCAGCTTAGACAGGGCTGGGAAATTCTTC	CASSLDRAGKFF	many	.	TRBV7-2	TRBJ2-1
TGTGCTAGTGGTTTGGTAGTGGGACAGGGGGTCCCCGATGAAGCTTTCTTT	CASGLVVGQGVPDEAFF	many	TRBD1	TRBV12-5	TRBJ1-1
TGCAGTGCTGCTGACAGGTTAACTAGCACAGATACGCAGTATTTT	CSAADRLTSTDTQYF	many	.	TRBV20-1	TRBJ2-3
TGTGCCAGCAGCTTAGTCTTCGGGGGGGAGAAGGAAAAACTGTTTTTT	CASSLVFGGEKEKLFF	many	.	TRBV7-9	TRBJ1-4
TGCAGCGACCTGGACCTAGCGGGCACAGATACGCAGTATTTT	CSDLDLAGTDTQYF	many	TRBD2	TRBV29-1	TRBJ2-3
TGTGCCAGCAGCTTAGTAGGACCAGCTCCACACCTAAATTCACCCCTCCACTTT	CASSLVGPAPHLNSPLHF	few	.	TRBV11-2	TRBJ1-6
TGTGCCAGCAGTTTAGTGAGGGCCCTGGGCGAGCAGTACTTC	CASSLVRALGEQYF	.	.	TRBV12-3/TRBV12-4	TRBJ2-7
TGTGCCAGCAGCAGCGGGAGTATGTACGAGCAGTACTTC	CASSSGSMYEQYF	.	TRBD2	TRBV2	TRBJ2-7
TGTGCCAGCAGCTTAGTGGTAGGACAGGGGGCTAACGAGCAGTACTTC	CASSLVVGQGANEQYF	many	TRBD1	TRBV7-9	TRBJ2-7
TGTGCCAGCTCACCACGCGGTCACGCAACTAATGAAAAACTGTTTTTT	CASSPRGHATNEKLFF	few	.	TRBV18	TRBJ1-4
TGTGCCAGCTCACCTTGGCAGGGCTCCAACAATGAGCAGTTCTTC	CASSPWQGSNNEQFF	many	.	TRBV18	TRBJ2-1
TGCAGCGTTGCGAGACAGCGCAATGAGCAGTTCTTC	CSVARQRNEQFF	many	.	TRBV29-1	TRBJ2-1
TGTGCCAGCCCCGTAGAGCAGTACTTC	CASPVEQYF	many	.	TRBV18	TRBJ2-7
TGTGCCAGCAGTTTAGCCCTGGGAGGGAACACCGGGGAGCTGTTTTTT	CASSLALGGNTGELFF	many	.	TRBV12-3/TRBV12-4	TRBJ2-2
TGTGCCAGCAGCCCCCGTCTTAGGGACCGTCATAACACCGGGGAGCTGTTTTTT	CASSPRLRDRHNTGELFF	many	.	TRBV3-1	TRBJ2-2
TGTGCCAGTAGTATCGCCGGTACCGGGGAGCTGTTTTTT	CASSIAGTGELFF	few	.	TRBV19	TRBJ2-2
TGTGCCAGCAGTTTTATGGGGTCGGGGACTGAAGCTTTCTTT	CASSFMGSGTEAFF	many	.	TRBV12-3/TRBV12-4	TRBJ1-1
TGCTGTGCTAGAGGAATAGGTGGGCGGGCCCGGAGAGAGACCCAGTACTTC	CCARGIGGRARRETQYF	.	.	TRBV20-1	TRBJ2-5
TGTGCCAGCTGCTCGCCGGGGGGGTCATCCGAGCAGTACTTC	CASCSPGGSSEQYF	many	TRBD2	TRBV7-8	TRBJ2-7
TGTGCCAGTAGGCCCCGGGCCGGGGAGCTGTTTTTT	CASRPRAGELFF	.	.	TRBV19	TRBJ2-2
TGTGCCAGCAGCCTCGGGACTTTTGGAAACACCATATATTTT	CASSLGTFGNTIYF	many	.	TRBV13	TRBJ1-3
TGTGCCAGCAGTTACAGATACAACTATGGCTACACCTTC	CASSYRYNYGYTF	many	.	TRBV28	TRBJ1-2
TGTGCCAGCAGTCGTCGGACAGTCGAGACCGGGGAGCTGTTTTTT	CASSRRTVETGELFF	many	.	TRBV27	TRBJ2-2
TGTGCCAGCAGCTCCCTTACAGGGGTCGAGCAGTACTTC	CASSSLTGVEQYF	.	TRBD1	TRBV7-9	TRBJ2-7
TGTGCCAGCAGCTCACCGGGACCGACGCCTAGCACAGATACGCAGTATTTT	CASSSPGPTPSTDTQYF	few	.	TRBV7-9	TRBJ2-3
TGTGCCAGCAGTTTCATTCCTCTAGCGGGAGTTAGTGGGGCCAACGTCCTGACTTTC	CASSFIPLAGVSGANVLTF	.	TRBD2	TRBV28	TRBJ2-6
TGTGCCAGCAGCCAAGATCTAACTTGGAGTACCCCTTACAATGAGCAGTTCTTC	CASSQDLTWSTPYNEQFF	many	.	TRBV4-2	TRBJ2-1
TGCGCCAGCAGCTCGGGACCAGATACGCAGTATTTT	CASSSGPDTQYF	many	.	TRBV5-1	TRBJ2-3
TGCAGCGTCGCACCGGGACAGACCACAGATACGCAGTATTTT	CSVAPGQTTDTQYF	many	TRBD1	TRBV29-1	TRBJ2-3